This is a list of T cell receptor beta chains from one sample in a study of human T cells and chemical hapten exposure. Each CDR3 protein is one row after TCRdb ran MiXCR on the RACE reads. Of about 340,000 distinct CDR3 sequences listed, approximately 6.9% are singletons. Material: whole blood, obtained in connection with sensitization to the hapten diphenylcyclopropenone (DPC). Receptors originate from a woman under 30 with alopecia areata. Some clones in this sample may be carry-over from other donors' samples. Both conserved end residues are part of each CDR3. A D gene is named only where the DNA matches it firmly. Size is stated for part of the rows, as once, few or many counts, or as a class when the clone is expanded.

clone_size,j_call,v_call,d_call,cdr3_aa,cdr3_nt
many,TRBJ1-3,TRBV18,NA,CASSPQSLSGNTIYF,TGTGCCAGCTCACCACAGAGTTTGTCTGGAAACACCATATATTTT
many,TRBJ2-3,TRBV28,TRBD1,CASSSGGDTQYF,TGTGCCAGCAGTTCAGGGGGAGATACGCAGTATTTT
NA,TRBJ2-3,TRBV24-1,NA,CATSDLQVWAQYF,TGTGCCACCAGTGATCTACAGGTTTGGGCGCAGTATTTT
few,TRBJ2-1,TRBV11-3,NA,CASSLGGMEQFF,TGTGCCAGCAGCTTAGGGGGAATGGAGCAGTTCTTC
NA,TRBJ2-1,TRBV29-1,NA,CSVGQEQFF,TGCAGCGTCGGACAGGAGCAGTTCTTC
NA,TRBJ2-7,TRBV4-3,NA,CASSQETSPAGEQYF,TGCGCCAGCAGCCAAGAGACGTCCCCGGCGGGGGAGCAGTACTTC
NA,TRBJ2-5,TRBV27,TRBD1,CASSLLQGGETQYF,TGTGCCAGCAGTTTATTACAGGGGGGAGAGACCCAGTACTTC
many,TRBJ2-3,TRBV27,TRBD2,CASSRTSGGATDTQYF,TGTGCCAGCAGTAGAACTAGCGGGGGGGCCACAGATACGCAGTATTTT
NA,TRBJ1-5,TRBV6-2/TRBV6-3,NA,CASTDSYNQPQHF,TGTGCCAGCACCGACAGCTACAATCAGCCCCAGCATTTT
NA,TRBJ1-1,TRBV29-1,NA,CSVVTEMNTEAFF,TGCAGCGTTGTGACAGAAATGAACACTGAAGCTTTCTTT
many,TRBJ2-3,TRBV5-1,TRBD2,CASSLDGGGLGTDTQYF,TGCGCCAGCAGCTTGGATGGCGGGGGGTTAGGTACAGATACGCAGTATTTT
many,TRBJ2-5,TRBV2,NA,CASTDQETQYF,TGTGCCAGCACGGACCAAGAGACCCAGTACTTC
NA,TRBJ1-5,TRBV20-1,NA,CSARGDRNNQPQHF,TGCAGTGCTAGGGGAGACAGGAACAATCAGCCCCAGCATTTT
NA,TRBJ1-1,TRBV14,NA,CASSQNVGAEAFF,TGTGCCAGCAGCCAAAATGTGGGCGCTGAAGCTTTCTTT
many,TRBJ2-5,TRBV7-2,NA,CASSLARGMETQYF,TGTGCCAGCAGCTTAGCGCGTGGTATGGAGACCCAGTACTTC
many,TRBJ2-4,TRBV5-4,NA,CASSFFDLFGRRLAKNIQYF,TGTGCCAGCAGCTTTTTTGATTTGTTTGGGAGACGGCTAGCCAAAAACATTCAGTACTTC
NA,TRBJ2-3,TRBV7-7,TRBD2,CASSHGGGYLGDTQYF,TGTGCTAGCAGCCACGGCGGGGGGTATCTCGGAGATACGCAGTATTTT
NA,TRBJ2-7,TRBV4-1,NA,CASSQDSGTGAYEQYF,TGCGCCAGCAGCCAAGATTCCGGGACTGGAGCCTACGAGCAGTACTTC
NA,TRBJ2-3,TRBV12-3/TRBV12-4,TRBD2,CASQRVAGGRTDTQYF,TGTGCCAGCCAGCGGGTAGCGGGGGGGCGGACAGATACGCAGTATTTT
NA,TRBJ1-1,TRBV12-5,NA,CASGLHGAGTEAFF,TGTGCTAGTGGTCTGCATGGGGCTGGCACTGAAGCTTTCTTT
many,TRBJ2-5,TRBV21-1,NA,CASTSHRDRGPGTQYF,TGTGCCAGCACCTCACACCGGGACAGGGGGCCTGGGACCCAGTACTTC
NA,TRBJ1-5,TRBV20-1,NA,CSARDLGASQPQHF,TGCAGTGCTAGAGATCTAGGGGCCAGTCAGCCCCAGCATTTT
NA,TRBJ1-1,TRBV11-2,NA,CASSFYETEAFF,TGTGCCAGCAGCTTTTACGAAACTGAAGCTTTCTTT
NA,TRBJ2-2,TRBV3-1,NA,CASSKQGTGELFF,TGTGCCAGCAGCAAACAGGGTACCGGGGAGCTGTTTTTT
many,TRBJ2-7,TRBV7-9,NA,CASSEWRGASYYEQYF,TGTGCCAGCAGCGAGTGGAGGGGGGCCTCCTACTACGAGCAGTACTTC
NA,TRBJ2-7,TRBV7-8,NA,CASSYSMTDSYEQYF,TGTGCCAGCAGCTACTCCATGACAGACTCCTACGAGCAGTACTTC
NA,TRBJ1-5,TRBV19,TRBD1,CASTDRGHDQPQHF,TGTGCCAGTACCGACAGGGGGCACGATCAGCCCCAGCATTTT
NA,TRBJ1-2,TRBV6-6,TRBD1,CASSASEGQGNYGYTF,TGTGCCAGCAGTGCCTCCGAGGGACAGGGCAACTATGGCTACACCTTC
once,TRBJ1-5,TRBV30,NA,CAWSALRGLKQPQHF,TGTGCCTGGAGCGCCTTGCGGGGGCTGAAACAGCCCCAGCATTTT
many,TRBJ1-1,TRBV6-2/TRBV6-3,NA,CASRPGQSVSAEAFF,TGTGCCAGCAGGCCAGGACAGAGCGTGAGCGCTGAAGCTTTCTTT
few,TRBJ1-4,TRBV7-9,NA,CASSKSGAAEKLFF,TGTGCCAGCAGCAAGTCGGGGGCTGCGGAAAAACTGTTTTTT
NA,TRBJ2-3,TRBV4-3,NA,CASSQDLKGGVLTDTQYF,TGCGCCAGCAGCCAAGATCTGAAAGGGGGGGTCCTCACAGATACGCAGTATTTT
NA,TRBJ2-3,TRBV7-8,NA,CASSSRSAISTDTQYF,TGTGCCAGCAGCTCGAGATCCGCGATCAGCACAGATACGCAGTATTTT
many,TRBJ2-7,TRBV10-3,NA,CAIRMSDEQYF,TGTGCCATCAGAATGTCAGACGAGCAGTACTTC
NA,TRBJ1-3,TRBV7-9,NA,CASSLKVASGNTIYF,TGTGCCAGCAGCTTAAAGGTAGCGTCTGGAAACACCATATATTTT
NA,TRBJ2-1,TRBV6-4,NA,CASSEERAANPNEQFF,TGTGCCAGCAGTGAGGAGCGGGCAGCCAACCCCAATGAGCAGTTCTTC
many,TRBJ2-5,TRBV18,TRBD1,CASSPWDREETQYF,TGTGCCAGCTCACCCTGGGACAGAGAAGAGACCCAGTACTTC
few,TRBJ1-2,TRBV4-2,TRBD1,CASSQTGGTGPFYGYTF,TGTGCCAGCAGCCAAACAGGAGGGACAGGGCCCTTCTATGGCTACACCTTC
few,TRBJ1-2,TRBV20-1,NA,CSAEAQDLYGYTF,TGCAGTGCCGAAGCACAAGACCTCTATGGCTACACCTTC
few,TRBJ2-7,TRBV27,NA,CASRGGLGSYEQYF,TGTGCCAGCAGGGGGGGTTTGGGATCCTACGAGCAGTACTTC
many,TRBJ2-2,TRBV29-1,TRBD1,CSVGGTGVTGELFF,TGCAGCGTTGGGGGGACAGGGGTGACCGGGGAGCTGTTTTTT